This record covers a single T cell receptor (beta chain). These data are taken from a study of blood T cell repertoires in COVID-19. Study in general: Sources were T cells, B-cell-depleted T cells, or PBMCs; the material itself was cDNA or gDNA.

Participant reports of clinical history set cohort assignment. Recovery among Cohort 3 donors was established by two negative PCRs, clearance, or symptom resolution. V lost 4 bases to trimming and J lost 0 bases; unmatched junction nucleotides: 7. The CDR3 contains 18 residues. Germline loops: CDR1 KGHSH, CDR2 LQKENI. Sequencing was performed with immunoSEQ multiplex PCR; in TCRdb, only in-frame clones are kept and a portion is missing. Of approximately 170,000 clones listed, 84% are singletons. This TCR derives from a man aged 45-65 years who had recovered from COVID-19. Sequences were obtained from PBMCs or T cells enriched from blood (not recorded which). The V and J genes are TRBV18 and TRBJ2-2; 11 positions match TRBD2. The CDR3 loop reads CASSLTRLAGTNTGELFF. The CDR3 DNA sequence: TGTGCCAGCTCACTAACCCGACTAGCGGGGACGAACACCGGGGAGCTGTTTTTT.